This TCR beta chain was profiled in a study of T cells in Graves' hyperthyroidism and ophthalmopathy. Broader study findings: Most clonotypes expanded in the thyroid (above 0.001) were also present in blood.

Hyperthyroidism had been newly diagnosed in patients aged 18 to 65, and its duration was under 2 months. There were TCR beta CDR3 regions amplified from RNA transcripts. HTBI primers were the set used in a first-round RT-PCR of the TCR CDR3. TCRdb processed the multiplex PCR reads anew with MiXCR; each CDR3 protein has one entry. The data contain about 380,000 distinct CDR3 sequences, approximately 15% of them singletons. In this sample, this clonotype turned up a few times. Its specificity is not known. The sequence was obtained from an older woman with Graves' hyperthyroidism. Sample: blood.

This CDR3 is CSVFDRDGYEQYF. The CDR3 DNA follows: TGCAGCGTTTTTGACAGGGATGGCTACGAGCAGTACTTC. The gene calls are TRBV29-1 and TRBJ2-7, with 7 bases aligning to TRBD1. Germline-derived CDR1 and CDR2 are SQVTM and ANQGSEA. The V gene end was trimmed by 5 bases and the J gene end by 3 bases; junction bases not matched to a gene: 7. This CDR3 comprises 13 residues.